A single sample gave rise to the 19 T cell receptor beta chains below, sequenced in a study of somatic mutations in cytotoxic T cells in rheumatoid arthritis. Profiling relied on immunoSEQ multiplex PCR, and the TCRdb table lists in-frame clones only, not all of them. This sample yields roughly 20,000 clones, of which about four fifths are seen a single time; roughly an eighth belongs to the top ten. Sequencing was carried out using CD8+ T cells sorted from blood. All receptors derive from an adult with rheumatoid arthritis.

The chain combines TRBV11-2 with TRBJ1-1, with D hard to call. This CDR3 contains 12 residues. V lost 6 bases, J lost 5 bases, and 10 bases lay in between. Germline-derived CDR1 and CDR2 are SGHAT and FQNNGV. The CDR3 DNA sequence: TGTGCCAGCAGGGGCGCCGGGACTGAAGCTTTCTTT. Translating gives CASRGAGTEAFF.

J is TRBJ2-1 and V is TRBV7-8; TRBD2 might be the D (7 bases). Per the germline V gene, CDR1 is SGHVS and CDR2 is FQNEAQ. Trimming left V 1 base short and J 5 bases short, with 18 bases between. The CDR3 totals 17 residues. This CDR3 reads CASSLGRGGGLNNEQFF. The CDR3 DNA sequence: TGTGCCAGCAGCTTAGGGAGAGGGGGGGGGCTCAACAATGAGCAGTTCTTC.

The chain links TRBV7-9 to TRBJ2-1; D possibly uses TRBD1 or TRBD2 (5 bases each). Trimming left V 5 bases short and J 9 bases short, with 8 bases between. This CDR3 is built from 11 residues. CDR1 and CDR2 from the germline V gene are SEHNR and FQNEAQ (reference sequence). Here the CDR3 reads CASSPGREQFF. CDR3 in DNA: TGTGCCAGCAGCCCGGGACGTGAGCAGTTCTTC.

The CDR3 DNA reads as TGTGCCAGCAGCCTGAAGTATAGCAATCAGCCCCAGCATTTT. This translates into CASSLKYSNQPQHF. V and J are TRBV28 and TRBJ1-5; no firm D call. The CDR3 runs to 14 residues. The germline V and J ends were trimmed by 6 bases and 0 bases, with 9 bases remaining between them. Germline values: CDR1 MDHEN, CDR2 SYDVKM.

The rearrangement joins TRBV7-2 to TRBJ2-1; 11 bases match TRBD2. Germline values: CDR1 SGHTA, CDR2 FQGNSA. The CDR3 is made up of 16 amino acids. V lost 5 bases to trimming and J lost 8 bases; unmatched junction nucleotides: 11. This CDR3 reads CASSPRALAGAYEQFF. The CDR3 nucleotides are TGTGCCAGCAGCCCCCGAGCACTAGCGGGAGCCTATGAGCAGTTCTTC.

V usage is TRBV6-6 and J usage is TRBJ2-7; 8 positions agree with TRBD1. The V segment lost 5 bases and the J segment 6 bases; nucleotides outside the gene matches: 3. The germline gives CDR1 MNHNY, CDR2 SVGAGI (reference sequence). The CDR3 spans 12 residues. The CDR3, as DNA: TGTGCCAGCAGTCAGGACAGGGCCGAGCAGTACGTC. Protein product: CASSQDRAEQYV.

This rearrangement joins TRBV13 to TRBJ2-7; TRBD1 matches 9 bases. The length of the CDR3 is 14 residues. The germline gives CDR1 PRHDT, CDR2 FYEKMQ (reference sequence). V lost 5 bases and J lost 6; bases outside the gene matches: 8. CDR3 nucleotide sequence: TGTGCCAGCAGCGGAAGGACAGGGGTGCGCGAGCAGTACTTC. Protein: CASSGRTGVREQYF.

This clone is a singleton in its sample. J is TRBJ2-5 and V is TRBV4-1; possibly TRBD2 for D (5 bases). CDR3 length: 17 amino acids. The germline gives CDR1 MGHRA, CDR2 YSYEKL. The V end lost 0 bases, the J end lost 5 bases, and 19 bases lay between the germline ends. The CDR3 DNA sequence: TGCGCCAGCAGCCAAGAGAACTACCACTACCCGGGGGAGACCCAGTACTTC. Its protein product is CASSQENYHYPGETQYF.

V and J are TRBV5-1 and TRBJ1-6, with TRBD1 as a possible D gene (6 bases). V shed 4 bases and J shed 7 bases, with 12 bases lying between them. CDR1 and CDR2 (germline): SGHRS, YFSETQ. The CDR3 sequence is 14 residues long. CDR3 sequence (DNA): TGCGCCAGCAGCACTGAAGGGGGAAATTCACCCCTCCACTTT. Translation gives CASSTEGGNSPLHF.

The rearrangement joins TRBV4-1 to TRBJ2-1, with D tentatively TRBD2 (7 bases). Trimming took 2 bases from V and 9 from J, leaving 14 bases between them. Germline lookup yields CDR1 MGHRA and CDR2 YSYEKL. The CDR3 consists of 14 residues. The CDR3 region is CASSQIGGLPEQFF. In nucleotides, the CDR3 is TGCGCCAGCAGCCAAATAGGGGGACTACCTGAGCAGTTCTTC.

This clone came up once. The rearrangement joins TRBV14 to TRBJ2-7; perhaps TRBD1 as D (5 bases). Trimming cost V 6 bases and J 1 base, with 10 bases left between them. Germline CDR1 is SGHDN and CDR2 is FVKESK. This CDR3 is built from 13 residues. The CDR3 loop is CASSQQESYEQYF. DNA for the CDR3: TGTGCCAGCAGTCAACAGGAATCCTACGAGCAGTACTTC.

The chain combines TRBV11-3 with TRBJ2-1; D assignment may be TRBD1 or TRBD2 (5 bases each). Trimming took off 5 bases at V and 5 bases at J, with 22 bases between the two ends. The germline gives CDR1 SGHNT, CDR2 YENEEA. This CDR3 has 17 amino acids. The CDR3 sequence: CASSPDWLRDRNNEQFF. CDR3 in DNA: TGTGCCAGCAGCCCCGATTGGCTCCGGGACCGTAACAATGAGCAGTTCTTC.

The J gene is TRBJ1-1, the V gene TRBV28, with 7 bases lining up with TRBD1. Trimming at V came to 5 bases and at J to 5 bases, leaving 11 bases not matched to a gene. Germline V lookup: CDR1 MDHEN, CDR2 SYDVKM. The CDR3 length is 15 residues. CDR3 loop: CASSAPGQRKTEAFF. The CDR3 DNA is TGTGCCAGCAGTGCGCCGGGACAGCGGAAAACTGAAGCTTTCTTT.

This chain connects TRBV27 to TRBJ1-2; perhaps TRBD1 as D (6 bases). V was shortened by 5 bases and J by 7 bases, with 20 bases between the two germline ends. The CDR3 is 15 amino acids. CDR1 is MNHEY and CDR2 is SMNVEV in the germline V gene (reference sequence). The DNA for the CDR3 is TGTGCCAGCAGTGCACTCGCCGGGACATCGGTTGGCTACACCTTC. Translation: CASSALAGTSVGYTF.

V gene TRBV4-2 combines with J gene TRBJ1-1, with TRBD1 identical over 7 bases. From germline, CDR1 is LGHNA and CDR2 YNFKEQ. This CDR3 has 17 residues. V lost 0 bases and J lost 1; bases outside the gene matches: 8. CDR3 sequence reads: CASSQEGRQGRNTEAFF. The CDR3 DNA reads as TGTGCCAGCAGCCAAGAGGGAAGACAGGGAAGGAACACTGAAGCTTTCTTT.

The rearrangement links TRBV5-5 to TRBJ2-7; 11 nucleotides agree with TRBD2. After removal of 4 bases from V and 0 bases from J, the junction contained 3 bases not matched to a gene. CDR1 and CDR2 (germline): SGHKS, YYEKEE (reference sequence). The CDR3 loop spans 15 amino acids. CDR3 coding DNA: TGTGCCAGCAGCCAGGGACTAGCGGACTCCTACGAGCAGTACTTC. Translating gives CASSQGLADSYEQYF.

The genes are TRBV9 and TRBJ2-1; 8 positions agree with TRBD2. Germline values: CDR1 SGDLS, CDR2 YYNGEE. V lost 3 bases, J lost 9 bases, and 5 bases stayed unmatched. This CDR3 spans 13 amino acids. CDR3 sequence reads: CASSDGTSIEQFF. CDR3 nucleotide sequence: TGTGCCAGCAGCGATGGGACTAGTATTGAGCAGTTCTTC. The full variable domain, its missing parts supplied by reference TRBV9 and TRBJ2-1, is DSGVTQTPKHLITATGQRVTLRCSPRSGDLSVYWYQQSLDQGLQFLIQYYNGEERAKGNILERFSAQQFPDLHSELNLSSLELGDSALYFCASSDGTSIEQFFGPGTRLTVL.

The chain is built from TRBV27 and TRBJ2-1; D remains ambiguous. The CDR3 has 13 residues. V was pared by 5 bases and J by 0 bases, with 5 bases between. CDR1 and CDR2 from the germline V gene are MNHEY and SMNVEV (reference sequence). CDR3 residues: CASSRGSYNEQFF. CDR3 sequence (DNA): TGTGCCAGCAGTAGAGGCTCCTACAATGAGCAGTTCTTC.

The V call is TRBV13, the J call TRBJ2-7; 10 bases line up with TRBD2. Trimming took 2 bases from V and 1 from J; bases not matched to a gene: 5. CDR1 and CDR2 from the germline V gene are PRHDT and FYEKMQ (reference sequence). This CDR3 comprises 16 residues. This CDR3 is CASSLKTSGQSYEQYF. As DNA, the CDR3 is TGTGCCAGCAGCTTAAAGACTAGCGGGCAATCCTACGAGCAGTACTTC.